The 20 T cell receptor beta chains given below trace back to one sample, sequenced in a study of blood T cell repertoires in COVID-19. The data were produced by immunoSEQ multiplex PCR, yet TCRdb's version contains in-frame clones alone and is incomplete. The sample yields roughly 170,000 clones, roughly 84% seen once. Sequencing was carried out using peripheral blood. Source of these receptors: a woman between 50 and 59 years old with COVID-19, enrolled during active disease.

The V gene is TRBV19, the J gene TRBJ1-5; 11 bases are a match to TRBD1. This CDR3 spans 14 amino acids. Germline V gene sequence: CDR1 LNHDA, CDR2 SQIVND (reference sequence). V shed 6 bases, J shed 11 bases, and the junction held 9 bases outside the gene matches. In DNA form, the CDR3 reads TGTGCCAGTAGCGGGACAGGGGGATTCGGGACCCAGCATTTT. This codes for CASSGTGGFGTQHF.

This chain uses TRBV7-2 with TRBJ1-1, with TRBD1 matching 7 bases. The CDR3 spans 13 residues. Germline values: CDR1 SGHTA, CDR2 FQGNSA. CDR3 in DNA: TGTGCAACCACAGGGGCTAGGAACACTGAAGCTTTCTTT. Amino acids: CATTGARNTEAFF.

V gene TRBV19 combines with J gene TRBJ2-1, with TRBD2 matching over 9 bases. From germline, CDR1 is LNHDA and CDR2 SQIVND (reference sequence). This CDR3 is built from 14 residues. After removal of 7 bases from V and 9 bases from J, the junction contained 10 bases not matched to a gene. Here the CDR3 reads CASKRAAGGGEQFF. CDR3 DNA: TGTGCCAGTAAAAGGGCAGCGGGGGGCGGTGAGCAGTTCTTC.

J is TRBJ2-3 and V is TRBV18; 7 bases are shared with TRBD1. The CDR3 totals 11 residues. The germline gives CDR1 KGHSH, CDR2 LQKENI. V lost 8 bases and J lost 11; bases outside the gene matches: 7. In nucleotides, the CDR3 is TGTGCCAGCGGCCGACAGGGCGGGCAGTATTTT. This gives the protein CASGRQGGQYF.

CDR3 nucleotide sequence: TGTGCCAGTGGCATAGCGGGGCGGGAAACAGATACGCAGTATTTT. Amino acid sequence: CASGIAGRETDTQYF. This rearrangement joins TRBV19 to TRBJ2-3, with TRBD2 matching over 8 bases. Germline loops: CDR1 LNHDA, CDR2 SQIVND (reference sequence). The CDR3 totals 15 residues. V trimming: 8 bases; J trimming: 3 bases; junction bases outside the gene matches: 10.

V usage is TRBV18 and J usage is TRBJ2-3; D remains ambiguous. Germline CDR1 is KGHSH and CDR2 is LQKENI. Trimming took 0 bases from V and 2 from J, leaving 6 bases between them. There are 14 residues in the CDR3. The CDR3 region is CASSPPIVTDTQYF. As DNA, the CDR3 is TGTGCCAGCTCACCACCTATAGTCACAGATACGCAGTATTTT.

The chain carries TRBV3-1 (or the pseudogene TRBV3-2) and TRBJ2-2; D unclear. V lost 4 bases to trimming and J lost 4 bases, with 16 bases between them. CDR3 length: 16 amino acids. Germline V gene lookup returns CDR1 LGHDT and CDR2 YNNKEL (reference sequence). CDR3 sequence: CASSRSVDSGTGELFF. DNA for the CDR3: TGTGCCAGCAGCCGAAGCGTTGACTCGGGCACCGGGGAGCTGTTTTTT.

The chain is built from TRBV9 and TRBJ2-3, with TRBD2 identical over 9 bases. This CDR3 is built from 15 residues. V lost 0 bases, J lost 7 bases, and 6 bases stayed unmatched. CDR1 is SGDLS and CDR2 is YYNGEE in the germline V gene. The CDR3 DNA reads as TGTGCCAGCAGCGTAGCTTCGTCTAGCGGGAATACGCAGTATTTT. This codes for CASSVASSSGNTQYF. The full variable domain, with the rest looked up from reference TRBV9 and TRBJ2-3, is DSGVTQTPKHLITATGQRVTLRCSPRSGDLSVYWYQQSLDQGLQFLIQYYNGEERAKGNILERFSAQQFPDLHSELNLSSLELGDSALYFCASSVASSSGNTQYFGPGTRLTVL.

This chain links TRBV7-9 with TRBJ2-2, with D possibly TRBD2 on 6 matching bases. The CDR3 extends over 15 amino acids. V lost 3 bases to trimming and J lost 4 bases, with 12 bases between them. Germline CDR1 SEHNR, CDR2 FQNEAQ (reference sequence). The CDR3 region is CASSLGGLTTGELFF. The CDR3 nucleotides read TGTGCCAGCAGCTTGGGGGGACTGACCACCGGGGAGCTGTTTTTT.

This chain connects TRBV6-5 to TRBJ1-5; 9 nucleotides agree with TRBD1. Germline V gene sequence: CDR1 MNHEY, CDR2 SVGAGI. There are 14 residues in the CDR3. J gave up 5 bases and V 5 bases, and 4 bases lay outside the gene matches. The CDR3 is CASSPGTGHQPQHF. DNA for the CDR3: TGTGCCAGCAGTCCCGGGACAGGGCATCAGCCCCAGCATTTT.

The chain combines TRBV6-5 with TRBJ1-2, with TRBD1 as a possible D gene (6 bases). CDR1 MNHEY and CDR2 SVGAGI come from the germline V gene. V was trimmed by 6 bases and J by 9 bases, leaving 17 bases between them. This CDR3 comprises 13 residues. The CDR3 DNA reads as TGTGCCAGCAGCCCCGGGACATGGGAGAGCTACACCTTC. Translated, it gives CASSPGTWESYTF.

The chain carries TRBV27 and TRBJ1-6; the match to TRBD1 covers 9 bases. CDR3 size: 17 residues. V lost 4 bases, J lost 6 bases, and 10 bases stayed unmatched. CDR1 and CDR2 from the germline V gene are MNHEY and SMNVEV (reference sequence). DNA of the CDR3: TGTGCCAGCAGTTCGCGAATCCCGGGACAGGGTAATTCACCCCTCCACTTT. Amino acid sequence: CASSSRIPGQGNSPLHF.

Points on this clone: Other DNA sequences from this sample encode an identical CDR3 as well. The CDR3 loop reads CASSESVSGNTIYF. CDR3 DNA: TGTGCCAGCAGTGAGTCCGTCTCTGGAAACACCATATATTTT. The gene calls are TRBV2 and TRBJ1-3; D gene unclear. The germline V and J ends were trimmed by 3 bases and 0 bases, with 6 bases remaining between them. Germline V lookup: CDR1 SNHLY, CDR2 FYNNEI. The length of the CDR3 is 14 residues.

This chain joins TRBV10-2 and TRBJ2-1, with 10 nucleotides matching TRBD2. The V gene end was trimmed by 0 bases and the J gene end by 4 bases; junction bases not matched to a gene: 0. The CDR3 runs 15 residues. The germline gives CDR1 WSHSY, CDR2 SAAADI. CDR3 residues: CASSESSGRYNEQFF. In nucleotides, the CDR3 is TGCGCCAGCAGTGAGTCTAGCGGGAGGTACAATGAGCAGTTCTTC.

This clone was recorded once. The rearrangement links TRBV5-1 to TRBJ2-2; no firm D call. CDR1 is SGHRS, CDR2 YFSETQ, per germline. The CDR3 is 14 residues long. Trimming left V 0 bases short and J 5 bases short, with 8 bases between. This chain's CDR3 is CASSLVSGTGELFF. In DNA, the CDR3 is TGCGCCAGCAGCTTGGTCTCAGGAACCGGGGAGCTGTTTTTT.

This chain joins TRBV2 and TRBJ1-5; possibly TRBD1 for D (6 bases). This CDR3 region has 15 residues. The germline V gene has CDR1 SNHLY and CDR2 FYNNEI. Trimming stripped 6 bases from V and 1 base from J, with 13 bases between. CDR3 nucleotide sequence: TGTGCCAGCAGGAGGGGGGGGCTGAGCAATCAGCCCCAGCATTTT. This codes for CASRRGGLSNQPQHF.

The genes are TRBV30 and TRBJ2-5; 13 bases fit TRBD2. The CDR3 sequence is 15 residues long. Germline loops: CDR1 GTSNPN, CDR2 SVGIG (reference sequence). The V and J ends lost 2 bases and 3 bases, in that order; junction bases with no gene match: 3. This CDR3 reads CAWSFGLAGEETQYF. In nucleotides, the CDR3 is TGTGCCTGGAGTTTCGGACTAGCGGGGGAAGAGACCCAGTACTTC.

The V gene is TRBV3-1 (or the pseudogene TRBV3-2), the J gene TRBJ2-1, with 9 nucleotides matching TRBD2. CDR1 is LGHDT and CDR2 is YNNKEL in the germline V gene (reference sequence). The CDR3 is 16 amino acids. V shed 0 bases, J shed 7 bases, and the junction held 7 bases outside the gene matches. CDR3 coding DNA: TGTGCCAGCAGCCAAGAGAGGTTTAGCGGGGGAAATGAGCAGTTCTTC. It codes for CASSQERFSGGNEQFF.

This chain links TRBV6-5 with TRBJ2-1; D may be TRBD1 (5 bases). The CDR3 spans 15 residues. Germline-derived CDR1 and CDR2 are MNHEY and SVGAGI. V shed 6 bases and J shed 5 bases, with 17 bases lying between them. Here the CDR3 DNA reads TGTGCCAGCAGCCCGACAGATATTCCCGACAATGAGCAGTTCTTC. It is translated as CASSPTDIPDNEQFF.

The gene calls are TRBV4-1 and TRBJ2-7, with 9 bases identical to TRBD1. Germline-derived CDR1 and CDR2 are MGHRA and YSYEKL. CDR3 size: 18 residues. Trimming cost V 0 bases and J 2 bases; bases outside gene matches: 11. The CDR3 region has the DNA TGCGCCAGCAGCCAAGAAGTCGGGGGACAGGGTCCACCCTACGAGCAGTACTTC. It specifies CASSQEVGGQGPPYEQYF.